These 10 T cell receptor beta chains originate from one sample sequenced in a study of shared clonotypes between healthy human individuals. TCRdb keeps only in-frame clones here, not all; method: immunoSEQ multiplex PCR. This sample has roughly 1 million clones, with approximately 80% found just once. The sequenced sample consisted of memory CD4+ T cells from PBMCs. As to subset: CD45RA-negative fraction. These receptors were collected from a man aged 18 to 35 in good health. Some clones in this sample may be carry-over from other donors' samples.

V usage is TRBV5-1 and J usage is TRBJ2-3; 13 nucleotides line up with TRBD2. This CDR3 has 16 amino acids. Trimming removed 4 bases from V and 2 bases from J; junction bases left unmatched: 4. From germline, CDR1 is SGHRS and CDR2 YFSETQ. This chain's CDR3 is CASSRTSGRATDTQYF. As DNA, the CDR3 is TGCGCCAGCAGCAGAACTAGCGGGAGGGCCACAGATACGCAGTATTTT.

J is TRBJ2-5 and V is TRBV28; 7 bases are shared with TRBD2. CDR3 size: 11 residues. V shed 6 bases and J 7 bases; nucleotides not matched to a gene: 2. CDR1 and CDR2 from the germline V gene are MDHEN and SYDVKM. The CDR3 nucleotides read TGTGCCAGCAGCCCGGGAGGGACCCAGTACTTC. Translating gives CASSPGGTQYF.

The chain uses TRBV30 and TRBJ1-6; D gene unclear. The germline V gene has CDR1 GTSNPN and CDR2 SVGIG (reference sequence). Trimming stripped 3 bases from V and 12 bases from J, with 15 bases between. CDR3 size: 13 residues. The DNA for the CDR3 is TGTGCCTGGAGCGCGGACCGAATGCAACCCCTCCACTTT. It is translated as CAWSADRMQPLHF.

The chain employs TRBV6-1 and TRBJ2-7, with D unresolved. CDR1 is MNHNS, CDR2 SASEGT, per germline. The CDR3 extends over 15 amino acids. V lost 7 bases to trimming and J lost 3 bases, with 19 bases between them. The DNA of the CDR3 is TGTGCCAGCACTAGGGTGGGTCTAGGAGACTACGAGCAGTACTTC. Residues: CASTRVGLGDYEQYF.

This clone was observed a handful of times. This sequence joins TRBV7-8 and TRBJ2-7, with D unclear. Between the trimmed V and J ends, which lost 3 bases and 5 bases, there was a span of 11 bases. This CDR3 spans 13 amino acids. Germline loops: CDR1 SGHVS, CDR2 FQNEAQ. The CDR3 DNA sequence: TGTGCCAGCAGCTTGCATGGCATCCACGAGCAGTACTTC. This translates into CASSLHGIHEQYF.

The chain combines TRBV6-1 with TRBJ1-2; D remains ambiguous. The germline V gene has CDR1 MNHNS and CDR2 SASEGT. The CDR3 runs to 14 residues. V was clipped by 6 bases and J by 0 bases, with 11 bases between them. CDR3 amino acids: CASRAGLANYGYTF. CDR3 nucleotide sequence: TGTGCCAGCAGGGCAGGACTAGCTAACTATGGCTACACCTTC.

The genes are TRBV5-1 and TRBJ2-1; TRBD2 matches at 7 bases. CDR3 length equals 15 residues. V trimming: 0 bases; J trimming: 5 bases; junction bases outside the gene matches: 5. Per germline, CDR1 SGHRS and CDR2 YFSETQ. Here the CDR3 DNA reads TGCGCCAGCAGCTTGGAGGGAGGGCCAAACAATGAGCAGTTCTTC. It yields the protein CASSLEGGPNNEQFF.

The V call is TRBV29-1, the J call TRBJ2-3; TRBD1 or TRBD2 may be the D gene (6 bases each). The CDR3 spans 15 residues. Germline CDR1 reads SQVTM; CDR2 reads ANQGSEA. The CDR3 protein is CSQAGGPGSTDTQYF. In DNA, the CDR3 is TGCAGTCAGGCTGGGGGGCCTGGGTCCACAGATACGCAGTATTTT.

The genes are TRBV27 and TRBJ2-1; 8 positions match TRBD2. The V gene end was trimmed by 10 bases and the J gene end by 2 bases; junction bases not matched to a gene: 13. CDR1 is MNHEY, CDR2 SMNVEV, per germline (reference sequence). This CDR3 spans 16 amino acids. The CDR3 here is CATNSVTSGPYNEQFF. CDR3 bases: TGTGCCACCAATTCCGTAACTAGCGGTCCCTACAATGAGCAGTTCTTC.

This clone occurred many times. The chain joins TRBV7-6 to TRBJ2-7, with 8 nucleotides matching TRBD2. The CDR3 covers 15 residues. The V gene end was trimmed by 5 bases and the J gene end by 1 base; junction bases not matched to a gene: 7. CDR1 and CDR2 (germline): SGHVS, FNYEAQ. CDR3 bases: TGTGCCAGCAGCCCACTGGGCGGGGGGTCCTACGAGCAGTACTTC. It is translated as CASSPLGGGSYEQYF.